This T cell receptor beta chain was recorded in a study of blood T cell repertoires in COVID-19. Looking at the study overall: Whether acute or convalescent, the COVID-19 samples came from the United States, Italy and Spain. Sources were T cells, B-cell-depleted T cells, or PBMCs; the material itself was cDNA or gDNA.

In the source study's methods: Reference gene primers were amplified, and this amplification served to estimate nucleated cell counts. Sequenced by immunoSEQ multiplex PCR; TCRdb stores in-frame clones only, minus some. V, J and clone size reflect that table, while D and trimming were determined from the DNA. The sample records around 170,000 clones, about four fifths being singletons. This CDR3 is 12 amino acids long. Per the germline V gene, CDR1 is SNHLY and CDR2 is FYNNEI. J was trimmed by 10 bases and V by 7 bases; bases with no gene match: 4. This chain joins TRBV2 and TRBJ1-1, with 12 bases lining up with TRBD1. Specimen: peripheral blood. The TCR sequence derives from a man between 65 and 85 years old with active or convalescent COVID-19. The CDR3 DNA reads TGTGCCAGCACCGGGACAGGGGGCCGAGCTTTCTTT. Protein: CASTGTGGRAFF.